Listed below are T cell receptor beta chains from one sample, sequenced in a study of blood T cell repertoires in COVID-19. Method: immunoSEQ multiplex PCR; TCRdb's copy keeps in-frame clones and lacks some. The sample lists some 150,000 clones, about 91% occurring once. The specimen sequenced was peripheral blood. The origin of the receptors is a woman in her forties or fifties with acute or convalescent COVID-19. CDR3s include the opening cysteine and the closing phenylalanine or tryptophan. The order of the fields is D gene, J gene, V gene, clone size, CDR3 protein, CDR3 DNA. D genes are given only for firm matches. For some rows the clone size is stated as once, few or many, or as a class when expanded; others skip it.

d_call: NA
j_call: TRBJ2-1
v_call: TRBV29-1
clone_size: NA
cdr3_aa: CSVGGSSYNEQFF
cdr3_nt: TGCAGCGTTGGGGGCAGCTCCTACAATGAGCAGTTCTTC

d_call: TRBD2
j_call: TRBJ2-3
v_call: TRBV6-2/TRBV6-3
clone_size: NA
cdr3_aa: CASSYSGTSGTDTQYF
cdr3_nt: TGTGCCAGCAGTTACTCAGGGACTAGCGGCACAGATACGCAGTATTTT

d_call: NA
j_call: TRBJ2-1
v_call: TRBV21-1
clone_size: NA
cdr3_aa: CASSKKRGDGDEQFF
cdr3_nt: TGTGCCAGCAGCAAAAAACGGGGGGACGGTGATGAGCAGTTCTTC

d_call: NA
j_call: TRBJ2-7
v_call: TRBV18
clone_size: NA
cdr3_aa: CASSPPGTYEQYF
cdr3_nt: TGTGCCAGCTCACCCCCCGGGACCTACGAGCAGTACTTC

d_call: NA
j_call: TRBJ1-2
v_call: TRBV6-2/TRBV6-3
clone_size: few
cdr3_aa: CASSSGHAGNYGYTF
cdr3_nt: TGTGCCAGCAGTAGTGGCCACGCGGGTAACTATGGCTACACCTTC

d_call: TRBD1
j_call: TRBJ1-6
v_call: TRBV24-1
clone_size: NA
cdr3_aa: CATSETGISPLHF
cdr3_nt: TGTGCCACCAGTGAGACAGGGATTTCACCCCTCCACTTT

d_call: NA
j_call: TRBJ1-4
v_call: TRBV24-1
clone_size: NA
cdr3_aa: CATSDGGRGSTNEKLFF
cdr3_nt: TGTGCCACCAGTGATGGGGGCAGGGGCTCGACTAATGAAAAACTGTTTTTT

d_call: NA
j_call: TRBJ1-4
v_call: TRBV15
clone_size: NA
cdr3_aa: CATSRRQPTNEKLFF
cdr3_nt: TGTGCCACCAGCAGACGACAGCCAACTAATGAAAAACTGTTTTTT

d_call: NA
j_call: TRBJ1-1
v_call: TRBV19
clone_size: NA
cdr3_aa: CASTFGWGDDTEAFF
cdr3_nt: TGTGCCAGTACATTCGGTTGGGGCGACGACACTGAAGCTTTCTTT

d_call: TRBD2
j_call: TRBJ2-4
v_call: TRBV30
clone_size: NA
cdr3_aa: CAGEGLARDIQYF
cdr3_nt: TGTGCCGGGGAGGGGCTAGCGCGGGACATTCAGTACTTC

d_call: TRBD1
j_call: TRBJ1-1
v_call: TRBV18
clone_size: NA
cdr3_aa: CASSPTIDRGFDEAFF
cdr3_nt: TGTGCCAGCTCGCCGACAATTGACAGGGGGTTCGATGAAGCTTTCTTT

d_call: NA
j_call: TRBJ2-5
v_call: TRBV2
clone_size: NA
cdr3_aa: CASSPLGGAPGETQYF
cdr3_nt: TGTGCCAGCAGCCCGCTGGGGGGGGCCCCGGGAGAGACCCAGTACTTC

d_call: TRBD2
j_call: TRBJ2-2
v_call: TRBV9
clone_size: NA
cdr3_aa: CASSVGVAGGFGELFF
cdr3_nt: TGTGCCAGCAGCGTAGGCGTAGCGGGAGGATTCGGGGAGCTGTTTTTT

d_call: NA
j_call: TRBJ2-1
v_call: TRBV5-1
clone_size: NA
cdr3_aa: CASSLESAGVYNEQFF
cdr3_nt: TGCGCCAGCAGCTTGGAAAGCGCCGGGGTCTACAATGAGCAGTTCTTC

d_call: NA
j_call: TRBJ2-6
v_call: TRBV7-5
clone_size: NA
cdr3_aa: CVRSLAPEGYSGANVLTF
cdr3_nt: TGTGTCAGAAGCTTAGCTCCAGAGGGATACTCTGGGGCCAACGTCCTGACTTTC

d_call: TRBD2
j_call: TRBJ2-5
v_call: TRBV19
clone_size: NA
cdr3_aa: CASSIGSGGRQETQYF
cdr3_nt: TGTGCCAGTAGTATAGGTAGCGGGGGCCGCCAAGAGACCCAGTACTTC

d_call: TRBD2
j_call: TRBJ2-1
v_call: TRBV5-1
clone_size: NA
cdr3_aa: CASSLRSGRPYNEQFF
cdr3_nt: TGCGCCAGTAGCTTGCGTAGCGGGAGGCCCTACAATGAGCAGTTCTTC

d_call: TRBD1
j_call: TRBJ2-1
v_call: TRBV6-2/TRBV6-3
clone_size: NA
cdr3_aa: CASSYQWDRGNHEQFF
cdr3_nt: TGTGCCAGCAGTTATCAGTGGGACAGGGGGAACCATGAGCAGTTCTTC

d_call: NA
j_call: TRBJ2-7
v_call: TRBV15
clone_size: NA
cdr3_aa: CATSNHRGGYEQYF
cdr3_nt: TGTGCCACCAGTAACCACAGGGGAGGCTACGAGCAGTACTTC

d_call: TRBD2
j_call: TRBJ2-2
v_call: TRBV2
clone_size: NA
cdr3_aa: CASSLGSGVGELFF
cdr3_nt: TGTGCCAGCAGCCTTGGTAGCGGGGTGGGGGAGCTGTTTTTT

d_call: NA
j_call: TRBJ1-6
v_call: TRBV4-2
clone_size: NA
cdr3_aa: CASSPWEGSETPLHF
cdr3_nt: TGTGCCAGCAGCCCCTGGGAGGGAAGTGAAACACCCCTCCACTTT

d_call: NA
j_call: TRBJ2-1
v_call: TRBV3-1/TRBV3-2
clone_size: NA
cdr3_aa: CASSQGTRNEQFF
cdr3_nt: TGTGCCAGCAGCCAAGGCACTCGGAATGAGCAGTTCTTC

d_call: NA
j_call: TRBJ2-2
v_call: TRBV18
clone_size: NA
cdr3_aa: CASSLRTEHYTGELFF
cdr3_nt: TGTGCCAGCTCACTCAGGACAGAACACTACACCGGGGAGCTGTTTTTT

d_call: NA
j_call: TRBJ2-1
v_call: TRBV5-1
clone_size: NA
cdr3_aa: CASSLGLSSYNEQFF
cdr3_nt: TGCGCCAGCAGCTTGGGACTGAGCTCCTACAATGAGCAGTTCTTC

d_call: NA
j_call: TRBJ1-2
v_call: TRBV25-1
clone_size: NA
cdr3_aa: CASSELGITGYTF
cdr3_nt: TGTGCCAGCAGTGAATTGGGCATCACTGGCTACACCTTC

d_call: NA
j_call: TRBJ2-5
v_call: TRBV7-9
clone_size: NA
cdr3_aa: CASSNLLGGETQYF
cdr3_nt: TGTGCCAGCAGCAATCTACTGGGGGGAGAGACCCAGTACTTC

d_call: NA
j_call: TRBJ1-1
v_call: TRBV30
clone_size: NA
cdr3_aa: CACRLRSNTEAFF
cdr3_nt: TGTGCCTGCCGATTGAGATCGAACACTGAAGCTTTCTTT

d_call: NA
j_call: TRBJ2-7
v_call: TRBV10-1
clone_size: many
cdr3_aa: CARSYAGVPHCYEQYF
cdr3_nt: TGCGCCAGAAGCTACGCAGGGGTCCCTCATTGCTACGAGCAGTACTTC

d_call: NA
j_call: TRBJ1-6
v_call: TRBV19
clone_size: NA
cdr3_aa: CASSINVGQSYNSPLHF
cdr3_nt: TGTGCCAGTAGTATAAATGTCGGACAGAGCTATAATTCACCCCTCCACTTT

d_call: NA
j_call: TRBJ1-1
v_call: TRBV7-9
clone_size: few
cdr3_aa: CASSHETANTEAFF
cdr3_nt: TGTGCCAGCAGCCACGAGACTGCTAACACTGAAGCTTTCTTT

d_call: TRBD2
j_call: TRBJ2-1
v_call: TRBV10-1
clone_size: few
cdr3_aa: CASSLGTSGRDNEQFF
cdr3_nt: TGCGCCAGCAGTCTCGGGACTAGCGGGAGGGACAATGAGCAGTTCTTC

d_call: NA
j_call: TRBJ1-5
v_call: TRBV7-8
clone_size: NA
cdr3_aa: CASSSPGRGTGNQPQHF
cdr3_nt: TGTGCCAGCAGCTCCCCAGGACGGGGGACGGGCAATCAGCCCCAGCATTTT

d_call: TRBD1
j_call: TRBJ1-4
v_call: TRBV7-2
clone_size: NA
cdr3_aa: CASRAGTGGEKLFF
cdr3_nt: TGTGCCAGCAGAGCCGGGACAGGGGGGGAAAAACTGTTTTTT

d_call: NA
j_call: TRBJ1-1
v_call: TRBV6-2/TRBV6-3
clone_size: NA
cdr3_aa: CASSYSPGVPEAFF
cdr3_nt: TGTGCCAGCAGTTACTCGCCAGGGGTCCCTGAAGCTTTCTTT

d_call: NA
j_call: TRBJ1-1
v_call: TRBV7-2
clone_size: NA
cdr3_aa: CASSFPGTLNTEAFF
cdr3_nt: TGTGCCAGCAGCTTCCCAGGCACCCTGAACACTGAAGCTTTCTTT

d_call: NA
j_call: TRBJ1-4
v_call: TRBV5-4
clone_size: NA
cdr3_aa: CASSSYSTNEKLFF
cdr3_nt: TGTGCCAGCAGCTCCTACAGTACTAATGAAAAACTGTTTTTT

d_call: NA
j_call: TRBJ2-3
v_call: TRBV27
clone_size: few
cdr3_aa: CASRGAGAGDTQYF
cdr3_nt: TGTGCCAGCAGGGGGGCGGGAGCTGGAGATACGCAGTATTTT

d_call: NA
j_call: TRBJ1-1
v_call: TRBV7-6
clone_size: NA
cdr3_aa: CASSLIGGTEAFF
cdr3_nt: TGTGCCAGCAGCTTAATTGGCGGCACTGAAGCTTTCTTT

d_call: TRBD1
j_call: TRBJ1-2
v_call: TRBV6-5
clone_size: NA
cdr3_aa: CASSHIAGTGYGYTF
cdr3_nt: TGTGCCAGCAGTCACATCGCCGGGACAGGGTATGGCTACACCTTC

d_call: NA
j_call: TRBJ1-5
v_call: TRBV11-2
clone_size: NA
cdr3_aa: CASSQDSNQPQHF
cdr3_nt: TGTGCCAGCAGTCAAGACTCGAACCAGCCCCAGCATTTT

d_call: TRBD1
j_call: TRBJ1-4
v_call: TRBV7-2
clone_size: once
cdr3_aa: CASSLVQGIANEKLFF
cdr3_nt: TGTGCCAGCAGCTTAGTACAGGGGATAGCTAATGAAAAACTGTTTTTT

d_call: NA
j_call: TRBJ1-5
v_call: TRBV10-1
clone_size: NA
cdr3_aa: CASKLLGHQPQHF
cdr3_nt: TGCGCCAGCAAGCTTCTGGGCCATCAGCCCCAGCATTTT

d_call: TRBD2
j_call: TRBJ2-2
v_call: TRBV24-1
clone_size: NA
cdr3_aa: CATEEAGAGTGELFF
cdr3_nt: TGTGCCACTGAGGAAGCGGGGGCCGGCACCGGGGAGCTGTTTTTT

d_call: TRBD1
j_call: TRBJ2-6
v_call: TRBV3-1/TRBV3-2
clone_size: few
cdr3_aa: CASSQDGDRVFGANVLTF
cdr3_nt: TGTGCCAGCAGCCAAGATGGGGACAGGGTTTTTGGGGCCAACGTCCTGACTTTC